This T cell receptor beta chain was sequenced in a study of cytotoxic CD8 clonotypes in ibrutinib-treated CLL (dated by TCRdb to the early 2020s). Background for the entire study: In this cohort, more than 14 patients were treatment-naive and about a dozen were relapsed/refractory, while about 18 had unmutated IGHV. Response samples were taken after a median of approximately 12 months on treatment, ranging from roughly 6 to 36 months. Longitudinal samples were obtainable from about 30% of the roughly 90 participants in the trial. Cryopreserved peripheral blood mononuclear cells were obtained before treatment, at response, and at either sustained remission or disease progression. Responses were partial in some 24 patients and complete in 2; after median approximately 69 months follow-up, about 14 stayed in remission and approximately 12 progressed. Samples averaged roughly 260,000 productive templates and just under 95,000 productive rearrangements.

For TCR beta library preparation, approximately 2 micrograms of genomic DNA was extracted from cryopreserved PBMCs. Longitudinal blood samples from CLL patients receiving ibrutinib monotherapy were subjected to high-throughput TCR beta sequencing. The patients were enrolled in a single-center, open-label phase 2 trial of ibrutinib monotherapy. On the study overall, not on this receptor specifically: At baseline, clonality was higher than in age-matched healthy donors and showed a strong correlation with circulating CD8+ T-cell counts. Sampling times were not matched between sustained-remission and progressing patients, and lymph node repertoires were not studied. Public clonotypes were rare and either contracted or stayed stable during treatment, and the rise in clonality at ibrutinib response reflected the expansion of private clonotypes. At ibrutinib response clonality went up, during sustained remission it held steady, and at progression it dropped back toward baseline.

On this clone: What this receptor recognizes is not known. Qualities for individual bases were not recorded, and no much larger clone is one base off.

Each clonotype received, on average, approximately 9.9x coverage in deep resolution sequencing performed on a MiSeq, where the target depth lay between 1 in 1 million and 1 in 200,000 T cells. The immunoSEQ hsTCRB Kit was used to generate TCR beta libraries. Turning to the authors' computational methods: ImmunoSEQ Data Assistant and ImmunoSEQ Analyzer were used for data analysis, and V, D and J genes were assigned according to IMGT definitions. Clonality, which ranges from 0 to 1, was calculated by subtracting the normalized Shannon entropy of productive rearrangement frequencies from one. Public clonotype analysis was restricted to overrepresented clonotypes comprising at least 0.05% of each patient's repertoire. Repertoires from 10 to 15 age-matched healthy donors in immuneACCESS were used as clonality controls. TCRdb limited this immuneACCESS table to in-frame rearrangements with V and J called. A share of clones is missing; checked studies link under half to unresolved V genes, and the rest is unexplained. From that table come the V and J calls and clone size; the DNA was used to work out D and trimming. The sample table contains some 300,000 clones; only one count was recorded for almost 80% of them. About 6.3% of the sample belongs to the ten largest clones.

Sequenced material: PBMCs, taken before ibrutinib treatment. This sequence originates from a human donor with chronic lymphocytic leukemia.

The CDR3 region: CASSLEGWTGVHTEAFF. The sequence in DNA is TGTGCCAGCAGCCTGGAGGGATGGACAGGGGTACACACTGAAGCTTTCTTT. The chain is assembled from TRBV5-6 and TRBJ1-1; a stretch of 9 junction bases matches TRBD1. For this chain, trimming is 4 bases at the V end and 3 bases at the J end, and the number of junction bases without a gene match is 13. Its CDR3 holds 17 amino acids, cysteine through phenylalanine. CDR3 DNA only is kept here, 51 bases in frame from base 1. Per the germline V gene, SGHDT is the CDR1 and YYEEEE is the CDR2.